This TCR beta chain was observed in a study of T-cell memory formation after mild COVID-19. Study as a whole: TCR clusters showed largely donor specificity.

This clonotype has a count of ten or more. Looked up from germline, CDR1 is SQVTM and CDR2 is ANQGSEA. Trimming removed 7 bases from V and 3 bases from J, with 12 bases in between. There are 12 residues in the CDR3. One entry per CDR3 protein results from TCRdb running MiXCR on the 5' RACE reads. The sample has some 110,000 distinct CDR3 sequences, approximately 17% seen once. The chain links TRBV29-1 to TRBJ1-1, with D perhaps TRBD1 (5 bases). The sequence was collected from an adult woman who had mild COVID-19 (a few samples of this study predate the infection). Cell type and time point are not known. Specimen: PBMCs or a T cell subset sorted from them (not recorded which). The CDR3 here is CSAGGGDTEAFF. As DNA, the CDR3 is TGCAGCGCCGGGGGAGGGGACACTGAAGCTTTCTTT.